This TCR beta chain derives from a study of CD8 T cells in ankylosing spondylitis. With 0 bases removed from V and 8 bases from J, the gap between germline ends came to 9 bases. CDR3 size: 13 residues. CDR1 is SGDLS and CDR2 is YYNGEE in the germline V gene. This clonotype was counted at least ten times. A single record per CDR3 protein comes from TCRdb applying MiXCR to the 5' RACE reads. The sample contains about 15,000 distinct CDR3 sequences, over 2.5% of which appear only once. The sequencing input was blood, either unsorted or a sorted T cell fraction (not recorded which). The source is a male donor with ankylosing spondylitis or in good health (not recorded which). This chain joins TRBV9 and TRBJ1-3, with no clear D. The CDR3 reads CASSVDRQDTIYF. The CDR3 DNA reads TGTGCCAGCAGCGTAGATCGGCAGGACACCATATATTTT.